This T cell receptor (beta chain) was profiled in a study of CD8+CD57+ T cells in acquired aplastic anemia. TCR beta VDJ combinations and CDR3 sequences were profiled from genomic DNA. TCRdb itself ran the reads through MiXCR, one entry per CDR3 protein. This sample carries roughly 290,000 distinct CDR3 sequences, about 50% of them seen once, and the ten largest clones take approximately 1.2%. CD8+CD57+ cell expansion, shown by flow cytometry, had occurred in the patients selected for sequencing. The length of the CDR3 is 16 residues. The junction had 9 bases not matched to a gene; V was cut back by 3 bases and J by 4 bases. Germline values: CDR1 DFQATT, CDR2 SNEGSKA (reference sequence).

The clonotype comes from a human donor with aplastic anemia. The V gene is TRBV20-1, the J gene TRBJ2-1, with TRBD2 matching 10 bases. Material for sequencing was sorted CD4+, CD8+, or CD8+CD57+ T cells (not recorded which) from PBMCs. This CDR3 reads CSASPWTSGPYNEQFF. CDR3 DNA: TGCAGTGCTAGCCCCTGGACTAGCGGACCTTACAATGAGCAGTTCTTC.